These 12 T cell receptor beta chains originate from one sample sequenced in a study of T cells in Graves' hyperthyroidism and ophthalmopathy. Template material for amplifying TCR beta CDR3 regions consisted of RNA transcripts. First-round RT-PCR of the TCR CDR3 relied on the HTBI primer set. Each CDR3 protein is one row after TCRdb ran MiXCR on the multiplex PCR reads. The data hold about 380,000 distinct CDR3 sequences, with about 14% observed a single time. The specimen was blood. The source is a woman aged 30 to 39 with Graves' ophthalmopathy.

This clonotype was counted at least ten times. The rearrangement links TRBV7-9 to TRBJ1-1, with D possibly being TRBD1 (5 bases). CDR3 size: 12 residues. V was clipped by 5 bases and J by 7 bases, with 11 bases between them. In germline, CDR1 is SEHNR, CDR2 FQNEAQ (reference sequence). The CDR3 region has the DNA TGTGCCAGCAGCCAAGGGACCGGTGAAGCTTTCTTT. This codes for CASSQGTGEAFF.

This clonotype showed up many times. The chain carries TRBV6-5 and TRBJ2-1; the D gene is possibly TRBD1 (6 bases). The CDR3 runs to 17 residues. V was trimmed by 0 bases and J by 3 bases, leaving 15 bases between them. The germline V gene encodes CDR1 MNHEY and CDR2 SVGAGI. The CDR3 is CASSYSGFGGVYNEQFF. Written as DNA, the CDR3 is TGTGCCAGCAGTTACTCCGGGTTTGGGGGCGTCTACAATGAGCAGTTCTTC.

The chain uses TRBV9 and TRBJ2-6; D gene unclear. V gave up 4 bases and J gave up 0 bases, with 14 bases separating them. The CDR3 is made up of 17 amino acids. The germline CDR1 and CDR2 sequences are SGDLS and YYNGEE. CDR3 in amino acids: CASSPTLWVSGANVLTF. In nucleotides, the CDR3 is TGTGCCAGCAGCCCCACCTTGTGGGTCTCTGGGGCCAACGTCCTGACTTTC.

This clonotype came up a few times. This chain uses TRBV5-1 with TRBJ1-3, with unresolved D. This CDR3 spans 13 amino acids. Trimming cost V 1 base and J 6 bases, with 8 bases left between them. Per germline, CDR1 SGHRS and CDR2 YFSETQ. The CDR3 is CASSLSAENTIYF. The CDR3 bases are TGCGCCAGCAGCTTGTCGGCGGAAAACACCATATATTTT.

This clonotype was observed a handful of times. This rearrangement joins TRBV5-1 to TRBJ1-1, with a tentative D call TRBD1 (6 bases). Trimming took 6 bases from V and 4 from J, leaving 19 bases between them. CDR3 length: 15 residues. Germline loops: CDR1 SGHRS, CDR2 YFSETQ. In DNA, the CDR3 is TGCGCCAGCAACCCCTGGGGGGGGCAGTCCACTGAAGCTTTCTTT. Its protein product is CASNPWGGQSTEAFF.

This clonotype was observed a few times. A junction end diverges from the germline sequence, so it may reflect a read error. This chain connects TRBV19 to TRBJ2-1; 7 bases map to TRBD2. Germline values: CDR1 LNHDA, CDR2 SQIVND (reference sequence). The CDR3 sequence is 15 residues long. This chain's CDR3 is CASSIGEGAWRGQFF. CDR3 DNA sequence: TGTGCCAGTAGCATAGGGGAGGGAGCTTGGCGTGGGCAGTTCTTC.

This chain links TRBV9 with TRBJ2-5; 8 nucleotides line up with TRBD1. V was clipped by 3 bases and J by 4 bases; unmatched bases: 5. This CDR3 is 14 amino acids long. Per germline, CDR1 SGDLS and CDR2 YYNGEE. The CDR3: CASSAGQGGETQYF. Here the CDR3 DNA reads TGTGCCAGCAGCGCCGGACAGGGAGGAGAGACCCAGTACTTC.

This clonotype was seen repeatedly, ten times or more. The chain employs TRBV7-2 and TRBJ2-5; D may be TRBD2 (6 bases). Germline CDR1 reads SGHTA; CDR2 reads FQGNSA. Trimming removed 1 base at V and 5 bases at J, with 14 bases between. This CDR3 has 15 amino acids. The CDR3 loop reads CASSLVTGRGETQYF. The CDR3 coding sequence is TGTGCCAGCAGCTTAGTGACGGGGCGGGGTGAGACCCAGTACTTC.

The sample holds many counts of this clonotype. V and J are TRBV29-1 and TRBJ2-1; 14 bases are shared with TRBD2. The J segment lost 8 bases and the V segment lost 6 bases, leaving 12 bases of the junction unmatched. The CDR3 runs to 16 residues. Per the germline V gene, CDR1 is SQVTM and CDR2 is ANQGSEA. This CDR3 is CSVGLAGGLDWDEQFF. CDR3 in DNA: TGCAGCGTCGGACTAGCGGGGGGCCTCGATTGGGATGAGCAGTTCTTC.

The sample holds a few counts of this clonotype. J is TRBJ2-5 and V is TRBV29-1; D is unresolved. This CDR3 spans 10 amino acids. CDR1 is SQVTM and CDR2 is ANQGSEA in the germline V gene. Trimming took 7 bases from V and 5 from J, leaving 8 bases between them. The CDR3 reads CSAGRETQYF. CDR3 DNA: TGCAGCGCTGGTAGGGAGACCCAGTACTTC. Drawing the rest from reference TRBV29-1 and TRBJ2-5, the complete variable domain is SAVISQKPSRDICQRGTSLTIQCQVDSQVTMMFWYRQQPGQSLTLIATANQGSEATYESGFVIDKFPISRPNLTFSTLTVSNMSPEDSSIYLCSAGRETQYFGPGTRLLVL.

This clonotype was counted ten times or more. The CDR3 reads CASSFGPASEQFF. For the CDR3, the DNA is TGTGCCAGCAGTTTCGGCCCTGCGAGTGAGCAGTTCTTC. The chain combines TRBV27 with TRBJ2-1; D unclear. The CDR3 is made up of 13 amino acids. Germline CDR1 MNHEY, CDR2 SMNVEV (reference sequence). Trimming removed 3 bases at V and 9 bases at J, with 12 bases between.

This chain uses TRBV29-1 with TRBJ1-2; D call uncertain. The germline V gene encodes CDR1 SQVTM and CDR2 ANQGSEA. Trimming stripped 5 bases from V and 0 bases from J, with 16 bases between. The CDR3 covers 15 residues. CDR3 sequence (DNA): TGCAGCGTTTTTTTGTCGAGCGCGACTAACTATGGCTACACCTTC. It yields the protein CSVFLSSATNYGYTF.